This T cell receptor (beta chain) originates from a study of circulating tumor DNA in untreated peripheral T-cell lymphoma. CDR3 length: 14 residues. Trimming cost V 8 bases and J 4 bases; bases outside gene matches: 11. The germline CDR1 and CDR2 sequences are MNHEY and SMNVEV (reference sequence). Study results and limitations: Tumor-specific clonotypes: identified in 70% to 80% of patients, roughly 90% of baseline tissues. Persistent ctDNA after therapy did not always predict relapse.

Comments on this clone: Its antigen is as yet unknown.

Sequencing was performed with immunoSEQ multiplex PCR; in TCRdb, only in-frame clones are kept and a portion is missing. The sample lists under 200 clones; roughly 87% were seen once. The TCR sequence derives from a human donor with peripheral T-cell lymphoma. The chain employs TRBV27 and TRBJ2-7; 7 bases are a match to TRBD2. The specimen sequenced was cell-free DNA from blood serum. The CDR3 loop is CASGLTGGDYEQYF. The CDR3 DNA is TGTGCCAGCGGGCTCACGGGGGGTGATTACGAGCAGTACTTC.